The entry below gives a single T cell receptor (beta chain) sequence along with its context. This CDR3 spans 13 amino acids. The junction had 1 base not matched to a gene; V was cut back by 3 bases and J by 5 bases. Germline CDR1 and CDR2: MRHNA and SNTAGT. This entry is derived from a study of blood T cell repertoires in COVID-19. Study-wide context: The origin of the acute and convalescent COVID-19 samples was the United States, Italy and Spain. From T cells, B-cell-depleted T cells, or PBMCs came the material, which was cDNA or gDNA.

The repertoire was sequenced with immunoSEQ multiplex PCR; TCRdb's copy has only in-frame clones and lacks some. The repertoire holds around 140,000 clones, 80% to 90% seen once, with about 4.4% in the top ten. Seattle's enrolled individuals joined amid active infection and were then monitored longitudinally. V and J are TRBV6-4 and TRBJ1-2; TRBD1 matches at 9 bases. The sequence derives from a man aged 55 to 70 with COVID-19, enrolled during active disease. Sequenced input: peripheral blood. The CDR3 DNA is TGTGCCAGCAGTGAAGGACAGGGGTATGGCTACACCTTC. Residues: CASSEGQGYGYTF.